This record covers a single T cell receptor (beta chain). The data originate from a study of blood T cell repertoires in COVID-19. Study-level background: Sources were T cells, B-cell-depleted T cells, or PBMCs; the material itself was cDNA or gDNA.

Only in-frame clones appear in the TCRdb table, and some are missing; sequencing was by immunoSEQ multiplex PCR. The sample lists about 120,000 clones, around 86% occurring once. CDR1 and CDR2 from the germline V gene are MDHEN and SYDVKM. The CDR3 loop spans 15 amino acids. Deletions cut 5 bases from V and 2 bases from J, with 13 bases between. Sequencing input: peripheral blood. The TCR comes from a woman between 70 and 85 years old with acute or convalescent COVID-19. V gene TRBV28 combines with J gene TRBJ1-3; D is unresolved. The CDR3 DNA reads TGTGCCAGCAGTACTAGGTCGCTACCTGGAAACACCATATATTTT. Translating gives CASSTRSLPGNTIYF.